This T cell receptor beta chain was found in a study of blood T cell repertoires in COVID-19. Study overall: Samples taken during acute and convalescent COVID-19 were collected in the United States, Italy and Spain. The analysed material was cDNA or gDNA that came from T cells, B-cell-depleted T cells, or PBMCs.

As handled by the study authors: Reference gene primer amplification yielded estimated nucleated cell counts. Profiled with immunoSEQ multiplex PCR; TCRdb holds only in-frame clones, not every one. That table supplies the V and J calls and clone size; D and trimming were determined from the DNA. Of around 61,000 clones listed, nearly 90% were seen once; the top ten hold 1.4% to 1.5%. The CDR3 is made up of 16 amino acids. Trimming pared 2 bases from V and 2 bases from J, leaving 16 bases between. The germline CDR1 and CDR2 sequences are MNHEY and SVGAGI. This chain links TRBV6-5 with TRBJ2-7; maybe TRBD1 (6 bases). Material: peripheral blood. The receptor was isolated from a man in his sixties with acute or convalescent COVID-19. The CDR3 region has the DNA TGTGCCAGCAGTTACAGGGCGCAGGGGCCAGCCTACGAGCAGTACTTC. It specifies CASSYRAQGPAYEQYF.